The TCR beta chain under discussion was sequenced for a study of tumor and adjacent non-tumor tissue in lung cancer (dated by TCRdb to between 2017 and 2018). Broadly, across the study: Patients with adenocarcinoma (approximately twelve), squamous cell carcinoma (2) and small cell lung cancer (1) were included in the cohort. Ages among the 15 or so patients ranged from about 31 to 80 years, there were roughly 10 men and 5 women, and disease was at TNM stage I to III. Sequencing produced about 120,000,000 productive TCRbeta reads in total, an average of approximately 4.2 million reads per sample. Using bulk TCRbeta repertoires from 15 lung cancer patients, the study set lung tumor tissue side by side with matched distant non-tumor lung tissue. TCRbeta CDR3 sequencing was performed on a few dozen paired specimens, with one tumor sample and one normal lung sample collected per patient. Study-wide findings and limitations: A significantly larger cumulative share of the repertoire was made up by the top 100 clones in normal lung than in tumor tissue. The sequencing platform is not named in the methods, and unique molecular identifiers are not mentioned. With only 15 patients in the cohort, the authors noted that larger samples and more detailed clinical data are needed. Younger patients had significantly higher TCR diversity, and higher tumor TCR diversity was associated with shorter overall and disease-free survival. TCR diversity (inverse Simpson) was significantly higher in tumor than in normal lung tissue (431.37 vs 166.20, P = 0.0075, Mann-Whitney U test). Because peripheral blood was not sequenced, blood TCRbeta repertoires in the lung cancer patients of the study were not examined.

Library prep was done by multiplex PCR. Sequenced using an Illumina HiSeq 2500. TCRbeta libraries were built by three rounds of nested PCR using primers (Table S4), following protocols modified from ARM-PCR. PCR products of 200-500 bp were gel-excised and purified with the QIAquick gel extraction kit before sequencing. The authors processed their data as follows. Trimmomatic was used to clean the reads, FLASH was used to merge the reads into complete CDR3 sequences, and MiTCR was used to assign the reads to V(D)J germline segments. Clonal diversity was computed as the inverse Simpson's index with VDJtools. Productive reads were defined as in-frame sequences without a premature stop codon. Through fastp at Q25 and MiXCR, TCRdb rebuilt clones from the public reads, retaining in-frame beta chains. Each CDR3 protein gets just one entry, which takes the most common genes and DNA from the rows behind it. V and J calls and clone size were set by TCRdb, not the authors. Recorded for this sample are more than 35,000 distinct CDR3 sequences; roughly two thirds of them occurred a single time. The ten largest clonotypes hold 15% to 20% of the sample.

The CDR3 sequence holds 18 residues, the cysteine and phenylalanine included. Solely the CDR3 DNA is kept, with 54 bases framed from the first base. V trim: 2 bases; J trim: 5 bases; unmatched bases: 14. CDR1 SGHAT and CDR2 FQNNGV were looked up in the germline V gene. RNA was isolated from bulk, unsorted tissue, and RNA quality was assessed with a NanoDrop ND-1000 and an Agilent 2100. Normal lung samples were distant non-tumor tissue taken more than 3 cm from the tumor edge. Donors were newly diagnosed lung cancer patients admitted for thoracic surgery in China between August and November 2014, without prior chemotherapy. The study excluded patients who had received radiotherapy or chemotherapy before or who had another cancer at the same time. Pieces of surgical tissue measuring about 1-2 cm3 were kept in RNAlater solution and stored at -80 degrees C until use. In regard to this clonotype: The specificity of this receptor is unknown. No much larger clonotype is one base removed from it; base qualities were not supplied.

This chain joins TRBV11-2 to TRBJ2-5; 10 of the junction bases match TRBD1. Sequenced: distant non-tumor lung tissue. The receptor was derived from a woman in her forties with non-small cell lung cancer. The CDR3 reads as follows: CASSLPTGQGKRGETQYF. The base sequence is TGTGCCAGCAGCTTACCCACGGGACAGGGGAAGCGTGGTGAGACCCAGTACTTC.